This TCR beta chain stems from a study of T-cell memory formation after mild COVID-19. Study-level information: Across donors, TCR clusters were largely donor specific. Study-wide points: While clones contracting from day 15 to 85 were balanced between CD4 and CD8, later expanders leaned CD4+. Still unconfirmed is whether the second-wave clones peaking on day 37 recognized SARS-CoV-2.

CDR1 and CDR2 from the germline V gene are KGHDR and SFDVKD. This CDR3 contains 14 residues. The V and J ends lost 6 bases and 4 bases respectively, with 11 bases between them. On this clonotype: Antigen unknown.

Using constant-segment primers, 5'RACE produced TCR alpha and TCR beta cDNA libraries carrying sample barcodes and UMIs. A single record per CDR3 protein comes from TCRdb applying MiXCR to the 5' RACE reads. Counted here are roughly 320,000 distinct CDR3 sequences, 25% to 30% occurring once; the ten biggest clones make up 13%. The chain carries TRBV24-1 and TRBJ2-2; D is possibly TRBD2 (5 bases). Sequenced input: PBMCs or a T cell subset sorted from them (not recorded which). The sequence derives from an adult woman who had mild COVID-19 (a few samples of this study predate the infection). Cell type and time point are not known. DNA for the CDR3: TGTGCCACCAGTAAGAGGGCCGGCACCGGGGAGCTGTTTTTT. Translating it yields CATSKRAGTGELFF.